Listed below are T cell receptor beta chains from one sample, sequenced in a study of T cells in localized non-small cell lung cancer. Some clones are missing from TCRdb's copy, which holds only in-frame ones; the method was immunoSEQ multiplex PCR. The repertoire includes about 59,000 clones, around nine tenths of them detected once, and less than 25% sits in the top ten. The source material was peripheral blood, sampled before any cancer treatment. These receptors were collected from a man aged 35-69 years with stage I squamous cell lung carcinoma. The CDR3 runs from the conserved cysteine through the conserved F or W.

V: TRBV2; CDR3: CASSGLDRGQDQPQHF
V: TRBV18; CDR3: CASSPQGQGTNTGELFF
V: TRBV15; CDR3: CATSRGTTGTGPIYEQYF
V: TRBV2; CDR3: CASSGAEGLDQPQHF
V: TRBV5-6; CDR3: CASSPDLEGVLTF
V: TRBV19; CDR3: CASRAGVPTDTQYF
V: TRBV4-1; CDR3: CASSQTNGGNPSTDTQYF
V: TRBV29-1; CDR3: CSVGSTGAEQFF
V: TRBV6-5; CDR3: CASSYLGQGAGETQYF
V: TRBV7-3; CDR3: CASSPRAGPYEQYF
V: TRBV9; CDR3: CASRPGAGAVTGELFF
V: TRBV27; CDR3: CAARGQGQTEAFSGNTIYF
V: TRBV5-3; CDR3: CARSFYVGGADNQPQHF
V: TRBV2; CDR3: CASRGPTSGSKSWDTQYF
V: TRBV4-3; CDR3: CASSSQGKNTEAFF
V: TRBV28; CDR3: CASSLYAGSGNSPLHF
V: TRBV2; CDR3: CASSENMRNQPQHF
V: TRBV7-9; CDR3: CASSSPGSRLRYEQYF
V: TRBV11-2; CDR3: CASRQLRGRTSNEQFF
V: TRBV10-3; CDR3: CATQSLAGAITQYF
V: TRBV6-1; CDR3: CASSDGWGQGATGELFF
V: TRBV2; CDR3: CASSHRLAGGRETQYF